This T cell receptor (beta chain) was recovered during a study of blood T cells in healthy people across ages (dated by TCRdb to about 2015). Context from the whole study: Template switching captured roughly one uniquely barcoded TCR beta cDNA molecule per two T cells in model experiments. Four age groups were formed from the donors: young (average about 17 years), middle-aged (approximately 39), aged (around 62) and long-lived (less than 85). The study measured age-related changes in TCR beta repertoire diversity using deep sequencing normalized with unique cDNA molecular identifiers. Two additional independent replicas of 1 million unique cDNA reads from the same blood draw were analyzed for two donors (one aged 18 to 30 and one aged 80 or older). To avoid experimental bias, donors of different ages were distributed randomly across sequencing lanes. The full study reports these points: Compared with the aged group, more naive CD4+ T cells, fewer expanded clones and increased TCR diversity were shown by the long-lived group, suggesting age selection. Total diversity estimates from one million sequenced T cells were considered lower bounds and underestimates. The CMV infection status of donors was not known, potentially confounding age-related changes in expanded clonotypes. Since profiling was done on bulk unsorted PBMCs, naive and antigen-experienced compartments could not be conclusively compared. Observed TCR beta diversity correlated strongly with the percentage of naive T cells measured by flow cytometry. Observed TCR beta diversity per million T cells fell roughly linearly with age, and a significant reduction was already apparent by age roughly 40.

The donors were some 39 Caucasian individuals from Russia, aged roughly 6 to 90 years, who were systemically healthy. Approximately 9.3 milliliters of peripheral blood were collected from each donor into EDTA-treated Vacutainer tubes. Ficoll-Paque density-gradient centrifugation was used to isolate PBMCs, with at least 7 million per sample. Trizol reagent was used to extract total RNA from the PBMCs, yielding at least 6 micrograms per sample. The percentages of naive CD45RAhigh/CD27high T cells were determined by flow cytometry on a PBMC aliquot from every donor. Note on this clonotype: The antigen it binds to is not known. The input lacks base qualities; no much larger clone sits a single base away.

Spanning cysteine to phenylalanine, the CDR3 consists of 19 amino acids. The CDR3 DNA has 57 bases and is translated from base 1. The trim is 4 bases for V and 0 bases for J, with a gap of 26 bases between the germline ends. The germline V gene encodes CDR1 SGDLS and CDR2 YYNGEE. Libraries were made using 5' RACE. The sequencer listed for this sample is Illumina HiSeq 2500. The second PCR ran for roughly 6 to 11 cycles and used a J-beta primer mix along with a sample-barcoded 5' primer. A template-switch 5' adaptor carrying 12 random nucleotides introduced a unique molecular identifier onto each TCR beta cDNA molecule. Each sample yielded at least 2.5 million CDR3-containing paired-end reads. First-strand cDNA was synthesized from all RNA with the Mint cDNA synthesis kit, primed by a TRBC-specific oligonucleotide. Following uracil-DNA glycosylase treatment, all cDNA underwent a first 18-cycle PCR with the universal primers M1SS and BC2_uni_R. The original pipeline was this. For normalization, 1 million high-quality reads were randomly selected from each sample, with every read carrying a distinct molecular identifier. Instead of being binned into consensus sequences, reads with shared molecular identifiers were discarded. CDR3 identification, clonotype clustering and error correction used MiTCR with a Q25 quality threshold and the strictest error-elimination algorithm. Lower-bound total TCR beta diversity was estimated with a nonparametric unseen species model using Euler transformation. TCRdb's own reprocessing of the public reads used fastp at Q25 and MiXCR and kept productive beta chains. Rows with one shared CDR3 protein collapse into an entry with the most common genes and DNA. In this record, the V and J calls reflect TCRdb's handling and not the investigators' own analysis. The sample table holds 780,000 or so distinct CDR3 sequences, of which roughly 56% were seen once. The ten largest clones take up around 24% of the sample.

The chain uses TRBV9 and TRBJ2-7, with a tentative D gene TRBD1 over 6 matching bases. Source material: blood. The TCR sequence derives from a man aged 40-50 years in good health. The DNA sequence follows: TGTGCCAGCAGCCGGTGGGGCCGGCCACAGAAAGGGGGCTCCTACGAGCAGTACTTC. This is translated as CASSRWGRPQKGGSYEQYF.